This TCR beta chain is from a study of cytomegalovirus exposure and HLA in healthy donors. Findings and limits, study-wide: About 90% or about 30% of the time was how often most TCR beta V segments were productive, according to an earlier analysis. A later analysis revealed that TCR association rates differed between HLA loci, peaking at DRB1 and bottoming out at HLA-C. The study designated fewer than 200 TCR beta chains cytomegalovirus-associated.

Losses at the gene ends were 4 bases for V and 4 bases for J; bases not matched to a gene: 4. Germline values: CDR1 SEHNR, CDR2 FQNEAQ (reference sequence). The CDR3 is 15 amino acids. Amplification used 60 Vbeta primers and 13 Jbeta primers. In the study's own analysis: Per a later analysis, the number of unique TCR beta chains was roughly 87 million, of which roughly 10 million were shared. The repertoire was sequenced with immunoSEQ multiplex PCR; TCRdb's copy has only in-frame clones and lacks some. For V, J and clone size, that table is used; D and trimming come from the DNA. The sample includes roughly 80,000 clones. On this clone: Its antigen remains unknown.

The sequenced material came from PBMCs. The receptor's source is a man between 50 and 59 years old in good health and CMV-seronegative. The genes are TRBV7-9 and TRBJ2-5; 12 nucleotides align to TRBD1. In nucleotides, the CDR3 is TGTGCCAGCAGCTCGGGGGACAGGGGGCCAGAGACCCAGTACTTC. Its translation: CASSSGDRGPETQYF.